This TCR beta chain was observed in a study of memory CD4+ T cells and cytomegalovirus serostatus. Study overall: Of the healthy Belgian adults, 9 or 10 were CMV seropositive and 20 to 30 seronegative.

This CDR3 is 15 amino acids long. J was trimmed by 3 bases and V by 0 bases; bases with no gene match: 5. Germline CDR1 and CDR2: SGDLS and YYNGEE. The sort gate was single viable CD3+CD4+CD8-CD45RO+ cells for memory CD4+ T cells. After thawing, CD4+ T cells were positively selected. Only in-frame clones appear in the TCRdb table, and some are missing; sequencing was by immunoSEQ multiplex PCR. The sample holds 50,000 to 60,000 clones, over 60% seen once. Concerning this clone: What it binds is not known.

Findings and caveats of the study: Repertoires predicted CMV serostatus with median bootstrapped AUC of about 0.94. CD4+ memory repertoires contained about two fifths of the 164 reported CMV TCRbeta sequences.

Sequencing was performed on memory CD4+ T cells from blood. This receptor was identified in an adult in good health and CMV-seropositive. This chain uses TRBV9 with TRBJ2-7; TRBD2 agrees at 8 bases. CDR3 amino acids: CASSVGLAKGYEQYF. CDR3 nucleotide sequence: TGTGCCAGCAGCGTAGGACTAGCGAAGGGCTACGAGCAGTACTTC.